This entry lists 31 T cell receptor beta chains sequenced from one sample in a study of blood T cell repertoires in COVID-19. Generated by immunoSEQ multiplex PCR, the TCRdb table keeps only in-frame clones and is missing some. The data contain 150,000 to 200,000 clones, 84% of them singletons. Source material: PBMCs or T cells enriched from blood (not recorded which). The receptors derive from a woman aged 25-40 years who had been exposed to COVID-19.

This rearrangement joins TRBV7-2 to TRBJ2-3; the match to TRBD2 covers 9 bases. CDR3 size: 17 residues. The V gene's germline CDR1 is SGHTA and CDR2 FQGNSA. The junction had 20 bases not matched to a gene; V was cut back by 5 bases and J by 11 bases. CDR3 amino acids: CASSLEVAGAQRFEQYF. CDR3 DNA: TGTGCCAGCAGCCTCGAGGTAGCGGGGGCCCAAAGATTTGAGCAGTATTTT.

Comment on this clone: An end of the junction differs from the germline gene, which may be a read error. The rearrangement links TRBV4-3 to TRBJ1-5; 7 bases map to TRBD1. In germline, CDR1 is LGHNA, CDR2 YSLEER. The CDR3 covers 17 residues. DNA for the CDR3: TGCGCCAGCAGCCAAGGTAGCGGCAGGGGGGTCCCTCAGGCCCAGCATTTT. It yields the protein CASSQGSGRGVPQAQHF.

The chain recombines TRBV15 with TRBJ1-2; no reliable D call. Germline V gives CDR1 LNHNV, CDR2 YYDKDF (reference sequence). The CDR3 is made up of 15 amino acids. V was clipped by 5 bases and J by 0 bases, with 13 bases between them. The CDR3 reads CATSRREFTNYGYTF. DNA for the CDR3: TGTGCCACCAGCCGCCGGGAGTTTACTAACTATGGCTACACCTTC.

This chain uses TRBV29-1 with TRBJ2-1, with a possible D match to TRBD2 (6 bases). This CDR3 region has 14 residues. Germline loops: CDR1 SQVTM, CDR2 ANQGSEA. V was shortened by 4 bases and J by 2 bases, with 12 bases between the two germline ends. Here the CDR3 reads CSVVGGGTYNEQFF. The CDR3, as DNA: TGCAGCGTTGTTGGGGGAGGAACCTACAATGAGCAGTTCTTC.

The rearrangement links TRBV6-6 to TRBJ2-2; 13 nucleotides agree with TRBD2. The CDR3 has 17 residues. From germline, CDR1 is MNHNY and CDR2 SVGAGI (reference sequence). V lost 5 bases to trimming and J lost 0 bases; unmatched junction nucleotides: 3. The CDR3: CASSQTSGGPNTGELFF. CDR3 DNA: TGTGCCAGCAGTCAGACTAGCGGGGGGCCGAACACCGGGGAGCTGTTTTTT.

This clone was recorded at least ten times. This chain connects TRBV14 to TRBJ2-1; 12 positions agree with TRBD2. Per the germline V gene, CDR1 is SGHDN and CDR2 is FVKESK. V lost 0 bases, J lost 4 bases, and 4 bases stayed unmatched. The CDR3 runs to 17 residues. CDR3 bases: TGTGCCAGCAGCCAAGAGGTAGGACTAGCGGGGTACAATGAGCAGTTCTTC. It yields the protein CASSQEVGLAGYNEQFF.

The CDR3 sequence is CASSHLPGTGDNQPQHF. DNA of the CDR3: TGCGCCAGCAGCCACCTACCCGGGACAGGGGACAATCAGCCCCAGCATTTT. The chain links TRBV10-2 to TRBJ1-5; 10 bases are a match to TRBD1. V shed 6 bases and J 3 bases; nucleotides not matched to a gene: 11. CDR3 length: 17 residues. Germline CDR1 reads WSHSY; CDR2 reads SAAADI.

V is TRBV7-9 and J is TRBJ2-1; D call uncertain. Germline-derived CDR1 and CDR2 are SEHNR and FQNEAQ (reference sequence). Trimming left V 0 bases short and J 0 bases short, with 3 bases between. There are 14 residues in the CDR3. The CDR3 is CASSLAASYNEQFF. As DNA, the CDR3 is TGTGCCAGCAGCTTAGCGGCCTCCTACAATGAGCAGTTCTTC.

V usage is TRBV18 and J usage is TRBJ1-1; TRBD1 might be the D (6 bases). The CDR3 has 15 amino acids. Trimming left V 4 bases short and J 4 bases short, with 16 bases between. Germline CDR1 and CDR2: KGHSH and LQKENI. The DNA of the CDR3 is TGTGCCAGCTCACAATCCGGGACATTATCCACTGAAGCTTTCTTT. Its protein product is CASSQSGTLSTEAFF. The entire variable domain, with the rest obtained from reference TRBV18 and TRBJ1-1, is as follows: NAGVMQNPRHLVRRRGQEARLRCSPMKGHSHVYWYRQLPEEGLKFMVYLQKENIIDESGMPKERFSAEFPKEGPSILRIQQVVRGDSAAYFCASSQSGTLSTEAFFGQGTRLTVV.

V gene TRBV6-1 combines with J gene TRBJ2-3; 9 bases are shared with TRBD2. The ends lost 1 base at V and 3 bases at J; junction bases unmatched: 5. The CDR3 totals 16 residues. Germline loops: CDR1 MNHNS, CDR2 SASEGT. The CDR3 sequence: CASSEDAGGRTDTQYF. Here the CDR3 DNA reads TGTGCCAGCAGTGAAGACGCGGGGGGGCGGACAGATACGCAGTATTTT.

The chain recombines TRBV3-1 (or the pseudogene TRBV3-2) with TRBJ2-2; tentative D call: TRBD1 (6 bases). The CDR3 length is 18 residues. Germline V CDR1 and CDR2: LGHDT, YNNKEL (reference sequence). The V gene lost 0 bases and the J gene lost 6 bases, with 20 bases spanning the gap. This CDR3 reads CASSQDPRLGGKAGELFF. The CDR3 region has the DNA TGTGCCAGCAGCCAAGATCCCCGCCTTGGGGGCAAGGCCGGGGAGCTGTTTTTT.

J is TRBJ1-1 and V is TRBV19; TRBD1 agrees at 8 bases. From germline, CDR1 is LNHDA and CDR2 SQIVND (reference sequence). CDR3 size: 13 residues. J was trimmed by 6 bases and V by 6 bases; bases with no gene match: 6. Written as DNA, the CDR3 is TGTGCCAGTAGCCGGACAGGGATGGCTGAAGCTTTCTTT. Translating gives CASSRTGMAEAFF.

The chain employs TRBV7-3 and TRBJ2-7; 7 bases fit TRBD2. The CDR3 contains 15 residues. CDR1 SGHTA and CDR2 FQGTGA come from the germline V gene. J was trimmed by 2 bases and V by 5 bases; bases with no gene match: 9. CDR3 amino acids: CASSLRLAGPYEQYF. The CDR3 DNA reads TGTGCCAGCAGCCTTCGACTAGCTGGTCCCTACGAGCAGTACTTC.

The chain couples TRBV7-2 to TRBJ2-1, with 9 bases fitting TRBD2. Germline CDR1 is SGHTA and CDR2 is FQGNSA. Germline trimming cut 1 base from V and 10 bases from J; bases unmatched to any gene: 8. The CDR3 contains 15 residues. DNA of the CDR3: TGTGCCAGCAGCTTAGGGCTCGCGGGGGGGCGCGAGCAGTTCTTC. Protein sequence: CASSLGLAGGREQFF.

V is TRBV6-1 and J is TRBJ1-5, with D tentatively TRBD1 (5 bases). Germline V CDR1 and CDR2: MNHNS, SASEGT. This CDR3 is 16 amino acids long. Trimming shortened V by 1 base and J by 7 bases, and 17 bases separated the two germline ends. This CDR3 is CASSEVGRGRRQPQHF. As DNA, the CDR3 is TGTGCCAGCAGTGAAGTTGGGAGGGGCAGGAGGCAGCCCCAGCATTTT.

This chain joins TRBV6-5 and TRBJ1-5; TRBD1 agrees at 8 bases. Germline trimming cut 2 bases from V and 4 bases from J; bases unmatched to any gene: 4. Germline assignment: CDR1 MNHEY and CDR2 SVGAGI. The CDR3 loop spans 15 amino acids. CDR3 bases: TGTGCCAGCAGTTACGACAACAGGGGGAATCAGCCCCAGCATTTT. Protein sequence: CASSYDNRGNQPQHF.

The chain employs TRBV12-5 and TRBJ1-1; D perhaps matches TRBD1 (6 bases). The germline CDR1 and CDR2 sequences are LGHNT and FRNRAP. Trimming shortened V by 10 bases and J by 1 base, and 16 bases separated the two germline ends. There are 14 residues in the CDR3. DNA of the CDR3: TGTGCTACAACGACAGGCCCTCCGAACACTGAAGCTTTCTTT. It yields the protein CATTTGPPNTEAFF.

This chain links TRBV12-3 or TRBV12-4 with TRBJ2-7, with D unresolved. This CDR3 is built from 13 residues. Trimming took off 3 bases at V and 0 bases at J, with 6 bases between the two ends. DNA of the CDR3: TGTGCCAGCAGTTTCCTCTCCTCCTACGAGCAGTACTTC. It encodes CASSFLSSYEQYF.

The CDR3 loop is CASSYSGHPQETQYF. CDR3 DNA: TGTGCCAGCAGTTACTCGGGGCACCCCCAAGAGACCCAGTACTTC. This chain joins TRBV6-2 or TRBV6-3 and TRBJ2-5, with D possibly TRBD1 on 5 matching bases. The CDR3 consists of 15 residues. CDR1 and CDR2 from the germline V gene are MNHEY and SVGEGT. Trimming took off 0 bases at V and 1 base at J, with 9 bases between the two ends.

Notes on this clone: Germline is not matched at one junction end, which may reflect a read error. V is TRBV7-2 and J is TRBJ2-7; 7 nucleotides agree with TRBD2. The length of the CDR3 is 16 residues. CDR1 is SGHTA and CDR2 is FQGNSA in the germline V gene. DNA of the CDR3: TGTGCCAGCAGCCTAGCGGAGGGCTTCAGCTCCTACGAGCAGTACTTC. It encodes CASSLAEGFSSYEQYF.

CDR3 nucleotide sequence: TGTGCCAGCAGCCACCAACAGGGTGGGGGCACCGGGGAGCTGTTTTTT. Amino acids: CASSHQQGGGTGELFF. V gene TRBV9 combines with J gene TRBJ2-2; D is perhaps TRBD1 (6 bases). Germline V gene data show CDR1 as SGDLS and CDR2 as YYNGEE. The ends were cut back, 4 bases at V and 4 bases at J, with 17 bases in the middle. CDR3 length: 16 residues.

The chain joins TRBV3-1 (or the pseudogene TRBV3-2) to TRBJ1-1, with 12 nucleotides matching TRBD1. The germline V gene encodes CDR1 LGHDT and CDR2 YNNKEL (reference sequence). J lost 3 bases, V lost 3 bases, and 5 bases had no gene match. The CDR3 is 16 residues long. The CDR3 DNA sequence: TGTGCCAGCAGCCAGGGACAGGGGGCTCGGTACACTGAAGCTTTCTTT. Protein product: CASSQGQGARYTEAFF.

The rearrangement joins TRBV4-1 to TRBJ1-3; no clear D gene. The CDR3 has 13 amino acids. V shed 1 base and J shed 3 bases, with 4 bases lying between them. Germline lookup yields CDR1 MGHRA and CDR2 YSYEKL. The CDR3 DNA follows: TGCGCCAGCAGCCAAGTAGTTGGAAACACCATATATTTT. This encodes CASSQVVGNTIYF.

The CDR3 is CASSLATGRYDSPLHF. CDR3 bases: TGTGCCAGCAGCTTAGCGACAGGGAGGTACGATTCACCCCTCCACTTT. The V call is TRBV7-2, the J call TRBJ1-6; 7 bases align to TRBD1. CDR1 SGHTA and CDR2 FQGNSA come from the germline V gene. The junction had 7 bases not matched to a gene; V was cut back by 0 bases and J by 8 bases. This CDR3 is built from 16 residues.

This clone was detected only a few times. The CDR3 loop is CASSHIERRTGELFF. DNA for the CDR3: TGTGCCAGTAGTCACATAGAGCGGAGAACCGGGGAGCTGTTTTTT. The chain employs TRBV19 and TRBJ2-2; perhaps TRBD2 as D (5 bases). Trimming left V 5 bases short and J 5 bases short, with 15 bases between. Germline V lookup: CDR1 LNHDA, CDR2 SQIVND (reference sequence). CDR3 length: 15 residues.

V and J are TRBV24-1 and TRBJ1-1; possible D gene TRBD1, 5 bases. V dropped 3 bases and J dropped 5 bases, with 9 bases sitting between them. The CDR3 runs 13 residues. CDR1 KGHDR and CDR2 SFDVKD come from the germline V gene. Here the CDR3 DNA reads TGTGCCACCAGTGATAGACGGGGGACTGAAGCTTTCTTT. Translated: CATSDRRGTEAFF.

This clone was found once. CDR3 DNA: TGTGCCAGCAGTTTATTCCAGGGATCCCAAGAGACCCAGTACTTC. It translates to CASSLFQGSQETQYF. The chain employs TRBV27 and TRBJ2-5, with TRBD1 as a possible D gene (5 bases). The V gene lost 1 base and the J gene lost 1 base, with 10 bases spanning the gap. Germline V lookup: CDR1 MNHEY, CDR2 SMNVEV (reference sequence). The CDR3 totals 15 residues.

The gene calls are TRBV28 and TRBJ1-4; maybe TRBD1 (5 bases). This CDR3 is 13 amino acids long. Trimming cost V 3 bases and J 7 bases, with 9 bases left between them. Germline CDR1 and CDR2: MDHEN and SYDVKM. The CDR3 sequence is CASSFDSREKLFF. CDR3 DNA sequence: TGTGCCAGCAGTTTTGACAGCCGTGAAAAACTGTTTTTT.

The rearrangement uses TRBV24-1 and TRBJ2-3; TRBD2 aligns across 7 bases. V trimming: 5 bases; J trimming: 2 bases; junction bases outside the gene matches: 3. Germline V gives CDR1 KGHDR, CDR2 SFDVKD. The CDR3 is 14 amino acids. The CDR3 spells CATSGSGDTDTQYF. As DNA, the CDR3 is TGTGCCACCAGTGGAAGCGGGGACACAGATACGCAGTATTTT.

This clone showed up many times. Here the CDR3 reads CASSLVGGVSSYEQYF. For the CDR3, the DNA is TGTGCCAGCAGCTTGGTCGGCGGGGTGAGCTCCTACGAGCAGTACTTC. The chain has TRBV5-4 and TRBJ2-7; weak D call: TRBD2 (6 bases). The germline V and J ends were trimmed by 0 bases and 0 bases, with 13 bases remaining between them. Germline CDR1 and CDR2: SGHNT and YYREEE (reference sequence). This CDR3 has 16 amino acids.

This clone was seen just once. V gene TRBV5-1 combines with J gene TRBJ2-1; weak D call: TRBD1 (5 bases). CDR1 and CDR2 (germline): SGHRS, YFSETQ. V shed 1 base and J shed 0 bases, with 11 bases lying between them. This CDR3 region has 16 residues. DNA for the CDR3: TGCGCCAGCAGCTTGAGAACAGGACGCTCCTACAATGAGCAGTTCTTC. Its translation is CASSLRTGRSYNEQFF. The full variable domain, in which reference TRBV5-1 and TRBJ2-1 provide the parts outside the CDR3, is KAGVTQTPRYLIKTRGQQVTLSCSPISGHRSVSWYQQTPGQGLQFLFEYFSETQRNKGNFPGRFSGRQFSNSRSEMNVSTLELGDSALYLCASSLRTGRSYNEQFFGPGTRLTVL.